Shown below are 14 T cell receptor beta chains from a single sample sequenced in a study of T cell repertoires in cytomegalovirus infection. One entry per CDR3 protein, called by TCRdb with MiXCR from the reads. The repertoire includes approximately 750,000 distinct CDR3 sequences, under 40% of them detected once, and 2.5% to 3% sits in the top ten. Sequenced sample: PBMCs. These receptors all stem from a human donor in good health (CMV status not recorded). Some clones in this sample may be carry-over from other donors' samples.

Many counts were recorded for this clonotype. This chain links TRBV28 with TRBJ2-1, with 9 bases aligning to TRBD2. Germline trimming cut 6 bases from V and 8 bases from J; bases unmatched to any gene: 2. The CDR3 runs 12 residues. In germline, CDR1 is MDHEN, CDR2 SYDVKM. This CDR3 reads CASRLAGYEQFF. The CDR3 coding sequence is TGTGCCAGCAGGCTAGCGGGATATGAGCAGTTCTTC.

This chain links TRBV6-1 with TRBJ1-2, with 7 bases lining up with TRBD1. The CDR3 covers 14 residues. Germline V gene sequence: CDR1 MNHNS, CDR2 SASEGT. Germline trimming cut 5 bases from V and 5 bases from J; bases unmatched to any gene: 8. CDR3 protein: CASSPRQGRYGYTF. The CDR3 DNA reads TGTGCCAGCAGTCCCAGACAGGGACGGTATGGCTACACCTTC.

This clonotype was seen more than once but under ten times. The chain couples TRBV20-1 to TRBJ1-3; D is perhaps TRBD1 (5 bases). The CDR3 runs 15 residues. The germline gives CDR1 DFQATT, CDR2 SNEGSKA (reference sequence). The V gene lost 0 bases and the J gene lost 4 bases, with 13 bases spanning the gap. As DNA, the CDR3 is TGCAGTGCTAGAGATAACGCAGGGCTCGGAAACACCATATATTTT. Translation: CSARDNAGLGNTIYF.

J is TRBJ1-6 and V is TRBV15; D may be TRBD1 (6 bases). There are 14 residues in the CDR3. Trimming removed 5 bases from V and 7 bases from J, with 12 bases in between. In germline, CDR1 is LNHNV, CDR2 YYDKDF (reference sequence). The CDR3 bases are TGTGCCACCAGCTATACAGGGAACAATTCACCCCTCCACTTT. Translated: CATSYTGNNSPLHF.

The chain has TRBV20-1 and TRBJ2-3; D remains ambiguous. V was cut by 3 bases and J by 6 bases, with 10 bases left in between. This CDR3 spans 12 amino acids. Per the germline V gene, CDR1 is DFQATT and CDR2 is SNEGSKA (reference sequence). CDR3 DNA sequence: TGCAGTGCTAGGAACGGACCGGATACGCAGTATTTT. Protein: CSARNGPDTQYF.

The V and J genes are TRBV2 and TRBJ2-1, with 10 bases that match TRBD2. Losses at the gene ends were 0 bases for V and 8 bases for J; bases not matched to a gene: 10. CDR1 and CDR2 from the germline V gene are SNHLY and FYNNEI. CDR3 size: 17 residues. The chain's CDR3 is CASSEASPGLASYEQFF. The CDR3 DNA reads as TGTGCCAGCAGTGAAGCGTCACCGGGACTAGCGAGCTATGAGCAGTTCTTC.

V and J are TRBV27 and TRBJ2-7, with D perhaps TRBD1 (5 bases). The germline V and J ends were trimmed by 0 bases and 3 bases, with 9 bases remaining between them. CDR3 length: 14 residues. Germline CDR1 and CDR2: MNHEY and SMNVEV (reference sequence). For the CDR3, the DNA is TGTGCCAGCAGTTTATCTAGGGGTCTCTACGAGCAGTACTTC. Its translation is CASSLSRGLYEQYF.

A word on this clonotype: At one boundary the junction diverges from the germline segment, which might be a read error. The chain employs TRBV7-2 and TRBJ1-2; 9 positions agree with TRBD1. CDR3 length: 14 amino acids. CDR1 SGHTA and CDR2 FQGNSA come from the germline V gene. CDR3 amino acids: CASSSTGGNYGYPF. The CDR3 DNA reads TGTGCCAGCAGCTCGACAGGGGGAAACTATGGCTACCCCTTC.

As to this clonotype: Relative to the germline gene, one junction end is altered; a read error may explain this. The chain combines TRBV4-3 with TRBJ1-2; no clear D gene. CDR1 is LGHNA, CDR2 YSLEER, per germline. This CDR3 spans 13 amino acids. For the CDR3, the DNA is TGCTCCAGCAGCCAAATCGGTAACTATGGCTACACCTTC. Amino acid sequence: CSSSQIGNYGYTF.

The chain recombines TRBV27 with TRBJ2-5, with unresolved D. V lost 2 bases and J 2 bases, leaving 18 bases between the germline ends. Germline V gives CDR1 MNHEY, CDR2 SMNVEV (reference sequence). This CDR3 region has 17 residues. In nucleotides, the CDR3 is TGTGCCAGCAGTTTAAAGCGCGACCCCGGAATGCAAGAGACCCAGTACTTC. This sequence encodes CASSLKRDPGMQETQYF.

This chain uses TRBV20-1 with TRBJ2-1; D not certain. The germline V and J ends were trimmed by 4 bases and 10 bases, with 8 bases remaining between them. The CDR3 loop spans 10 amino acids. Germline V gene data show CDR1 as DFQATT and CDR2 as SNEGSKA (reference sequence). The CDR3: CSAINREQFF. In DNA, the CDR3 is TGCAGTGCTATAAACAGAGAGCAGTTCTTC.

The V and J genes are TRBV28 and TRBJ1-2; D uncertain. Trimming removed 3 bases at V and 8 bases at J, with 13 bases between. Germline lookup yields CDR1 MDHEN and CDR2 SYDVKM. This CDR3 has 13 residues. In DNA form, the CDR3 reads TGTGCCAGCAGTTTCAAATTCGGCTTCGGCTACACCTTC. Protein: CASSFKFGFGYTF.

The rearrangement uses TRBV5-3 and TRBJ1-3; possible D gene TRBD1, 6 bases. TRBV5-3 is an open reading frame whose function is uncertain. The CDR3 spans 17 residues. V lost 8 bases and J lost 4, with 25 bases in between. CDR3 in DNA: TGTGCCAGCAGCCCCAGACCGTACAGGGCGGGAGGAAACACCATATATTTT. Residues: CASSPRPYRAGGNTIYF.

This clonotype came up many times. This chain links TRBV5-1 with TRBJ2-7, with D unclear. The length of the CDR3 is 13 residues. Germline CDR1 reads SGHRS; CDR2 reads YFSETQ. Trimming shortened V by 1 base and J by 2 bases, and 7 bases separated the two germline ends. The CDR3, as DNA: TGCGCCAGCAGCTTGCATCCACCCTACGAGCAGTACTTC. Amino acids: CASSLHPPYEQYF.